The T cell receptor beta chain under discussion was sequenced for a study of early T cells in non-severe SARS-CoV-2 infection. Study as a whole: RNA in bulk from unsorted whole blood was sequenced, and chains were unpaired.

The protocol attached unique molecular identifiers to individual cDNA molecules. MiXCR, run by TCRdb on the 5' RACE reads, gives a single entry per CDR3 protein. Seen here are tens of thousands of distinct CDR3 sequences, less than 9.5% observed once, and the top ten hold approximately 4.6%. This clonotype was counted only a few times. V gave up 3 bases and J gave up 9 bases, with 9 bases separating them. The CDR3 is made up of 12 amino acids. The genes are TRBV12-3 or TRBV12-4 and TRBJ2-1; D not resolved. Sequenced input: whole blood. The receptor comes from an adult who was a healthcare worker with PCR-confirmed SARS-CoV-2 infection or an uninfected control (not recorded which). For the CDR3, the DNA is TGTGCCAGCAGTTTTTGGGGAACTGAGCAGTTCTTC. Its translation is CASSFWGTEQFF.